Presented here are 9 T cell receptor beta chains from one specimen sequenced in a study of control samples from healthy donors and cancer patients. Only in-frame clones appear in the TCRdb table, and some are missing; sequencing was by immunoSEQ multiplex PCR. The sample holds 96,000 or so clones, approximately 93% seen once. Sequenced sample: blood. The receptors derive from a man between 18 and 29 years old in good health.

This sequence joins TRBV6-6 and TRBJ1-2; TRBD1 might be the D (5 bases). Trimming removed 2 bases from V and 3 bases from J, with 13 bases in between. This CDR3 contains 15 residues. Germline V lookup: CDR1 MNHNY, CDR2 SVGAGI (reference sequence). For the CDR3, the DNA is TGTGCCAGCAGTTACAACAGGAGAGAGGACTATGGCTACACCTTC. Protein product: CASSYNRREDYGYTF.

In DNA form, the CDR3 reads TGTGCCAGCAGTAGTCAGGGATGGATCCTCGGCTACACCTTC. This encodes CASSSQGWILGYTF. The gene calls are TRBV27 and TRBJ1-2, with TRBD1 as a possible D gene (5 bases). The ends were cut back, 5 bases at V and 8 bases at J, with 18 bases in the middle. The CDR3 contains 14 residues. In germline, CDR1 is MNHEY, CDR2 SMNVEV (reference sequence).

CDR3 region: CASSVGTSGPYEQYF. The CDR3 coding sequence is TGTGCCAGCAGCGTAGGAACTAGCGGACCCTACGAGCAGTACTTC. The chain uses TRBV9 and TRBJ2-7, with 8 bases that match TRBD2. The CDR3 is 15 amino acids. Germline values: CDR1 SGDLS, CDR2 YYNGEE. The J segment lost 2 bases and the V segment lost 0 bases, leaving 4 bases of the junction unmatched.

The chain carries TRBV5-1 and TRBJ2-5; no reliable D call. This CDR3 region has 14 residues. Germline V gene sequence: CDR1 SGHRS, CDR2 YFSETQ. The V end lost 0 bases, the J end lost 4 bases, and 10 bases lay between the germline ends. CDR3 nucleotides: TGCGCCAGCAGCTTGGGATTTGGTCCAGAGACCCAGTACTTC. It encodes CASSLGFGPETQYF.

The CDR3 is CASRRTASNTEAFF. The CDR3 nucleotides read TGTGCCAGCAGGAGGACAGCATCGAACACTGAAGCTTTCTTT. The V and J genes are TRBV13 and TRBJ1-1; D is perhaps TRBD1 (6 bases). The CDR3 extends over 14 amino acids. CDR1 and CDR2 from the germline V gene are PRHDT and FYEKMQ (reference sequence). The ends were cut back, 6 bases at V and 1 base at J, with 12 bases in the middle.

This clone was seen a single time. The J gene is TRBJ2-2, the V gene TRBV4-1, with a weak D call TRBD1 (6 bases). This CDR3 has 14 amino acids. CDR1 and CDR2 from the germline V gene are MGHRA and YSYEKL. The V gene lost 4 bases and the J gene lost 1 base, with 7 bases spanning the gap. CDR3 sequence: CASSLGQNTGELFF. The CDR3 nucleotides are TGCGCCAGCAGCCTGGGACAGAACACCGGGGAGCTGTTTTTT.

The gene calls are TRBV24-1 and TRBJ2-7, with a weak D call TRBD2 (5 bases). This CDR3 spans 16 amino acids. Deletions cut 3 bases from V and 6 bases from J, with 20 bases between. Germline V gene lookup returns CDR1 KGHDR and CDR2 SFDVKD. In nucleotides, the CDR3 is TGTGCCACCAGTGATGGTACTAGTCTGCAAGATTGCGAGCAGTACTTC. Protein: CATSDGTSLQDCEQYF.

The V and J genes are TRBV6-2 or TRBV6-3 and TRBJ2-7; D gene ambiguous. CDR1 is MNHEY, CDR2 SVGEGT, per germline. Trimming shortened V by 6 bases and J by 7 bases, and 16 bases separated the two germline ends. The CDR3 runs to 13 residues. CDR3 in amino acids: CASSSFSTREQYF. CDR3 nucleotides: TGTGCCAGCAGCTCGTTCTCGACGCGGGAGCAGTACTTC.

The chain employs TRBV28 and TRBJ1-6; D gene ambiguous. This CDR3 is 15 amino acids long. V gave up 7 bases and J gave up 0 bases, with 10 bases separating them. Looked up from germline, CDR1 is MDHEN and CDR2 is SYDVKM. CDR3 in amino acids: CASNQKSSYNSPLHF. CDR3 coding DNA: TGTGCCAGCAACCAGAAGAGCTCCTATAATTCACCCCTCCACTTT.